The rows below give T cell receptor beta chains drawn from one sample of a study of cytomegalovirus exposure and HLA in healthy donors. Assay: immunoSEQ multiplex PCR; the TCRdb copy retains only in-frame clones and omits some. The sample gives fewer than 350,000 clones, over 75% of which show up once; around 0.92% is in the top ten. The sequenced material came from PBMCs. These receptors originate from a woman aged 18-30 years in good health and CMV-seronegative. Each CDR3 is given with its conserved first and last residue. Clone sizes are given selectively: once, few, many, or a class where the clone is expanded.

size,J,V,CDR3
-,TRBJ2-7,TRBV4-1,CASSPRQGAGPSYEQYF
-,TRBJ1-1,TRBV5-1,CASSRETGGAFF
-,TRBJ1-4,TRBV18,CASSSGSGEKLFF
few,TRBJ2-7,TRBV4-3,CASSRGGSSYEQYF
-,TRBJ1-1,TRBV19,CATRYRDTEAFF
few,TRBJ2-7,TRBV28,CASKGKGSPLF
-,TRBJ2-7,TRBV2,CASPRGDRGREQYF
-,TRBJ1-4,TRBV30,CAWSVLNSRGKLFF
-,TRBJ2-5,TRBV27,CASSLIAVPNLETQYF
-,TRBJ2-1,TRBV7-2,CASSLDEGGSNEQFF
-,TRBJ2-3,TRBV18,CASSPPNTDTQYF
-,TRBJ1-5,TRBV27,CASSLVPPDSRINQPQHF
-,TRBJ2-7,TRBV4-2,CASSQSGGGSYEQYF
-,TRBJ2-6,TRBV7-2,CASSYYRAGANVLTF
-,TRBJ2-5,TRBV6-1,CASSDGGETQYF
-,TRBJ1-1,TRBV11-1,CASSFGTGNTEAFF
-,TRBJ2-7,TRBV28,CASSLSHSYEQYF
-,TRBJ2-7,TRBV5-6,CASSLGTLSYEQYF
many,TRBJ1-2,TRBV5-6,CASSWPGQGTNYGYTF
-,TRBJ1-5,TRBV7-9,CASSDGGSQPQHF
-,TRBJ2-5,TRBV7-2,CASSLVAGDGTQYF
-,TRBJ1-1,TRBV11-2,CASSRPGRENTEAFF
-,TRBJ2-1,TRBV29-1,CSVERSLAGVSSDNEQFF
-,TRBJ1-2,TRBV19,CASSLNRGGANYGYTF
-,TRBJ2-5,TRBV6-1,CATGQGETQYF
-,TRBJ1-5,TRBV28,CASSLDRGGQPQHF
-,TRBJ1-3,TRBV7-6,CASSLAGTGFSGNTIYF
-,TRBJ1-4,TRBV19,CASAQGTTGEKLFF
-,TRBJ1-5,TRBV7-2,CASSSRGGNQPQHF
-,TRBJ1-2,TRBV28,CASSPPLGDRSNYGYTF
-,TRBJ2-7,TRBV18,CASSLPGTSDPYEQYF
once,TRBJ2-3,TRBV25-1,CASSGRLAGITDTQYF
few,TRBJ1-5,TRBV12-5,CASGPQGNQPQHF
-,TRBJ1-1,TRBV6-5,CASTKGSGGAFF
-,TRBJ2-1,TRBV27,CASSTILAGGNNEQFF
-,TRBJ1-1,TRBV27,CASSRGTGFLRTEAFF
-,TRBJ2-7,TRBV7-8,CASSFTDRTYEQYF
-,TRBJ2-1,TRBV6-5,CASSSPPPGVNNEQFF
-,TRBJ1-5,TRBV4-1,CASSQPTGGGYQPQHF
-,TRBJ2-7,TRBV28,CASSWGQGASYEQYF
-,TRBJ2-7,TRBV11-1,CASSPKGTFNYEQYF
-,TRBJ1-1,TRBV6-5,CASTLYRGGEAFF
-,TRBJ2-1,TRBV19,CASSFGLYNEQFF
-,TRBJ2-2,TRBV25-1,CASQAGKDAGELFF
-,TRBJ1-1,TRBV7-9,CASAVGAGDTEAFF
-,TRBJ2-7,TRBV7-6,CASSLAGSYEQYF
-,TRBJ1-6,TRBV6-4,CASSDSTGERSPLHF
-,TRBJ2-1,TRBV11-2,CASRPGQNEQFF
-,TRBJ2-3,TRBV27,CASSLKGVRPDTQYF
once,TRBJ1-1,TRBV5-4,CASSLASGVLNTEAFF
-,TRBJ2-3,TRBV5-1,CASTWDRGSLTDTQYF
-,TRBJ1-6,TRBV27,CASSLGDSNSPLHF
once,TRBJ2-5,TRBV19,CASSIAGETQYF